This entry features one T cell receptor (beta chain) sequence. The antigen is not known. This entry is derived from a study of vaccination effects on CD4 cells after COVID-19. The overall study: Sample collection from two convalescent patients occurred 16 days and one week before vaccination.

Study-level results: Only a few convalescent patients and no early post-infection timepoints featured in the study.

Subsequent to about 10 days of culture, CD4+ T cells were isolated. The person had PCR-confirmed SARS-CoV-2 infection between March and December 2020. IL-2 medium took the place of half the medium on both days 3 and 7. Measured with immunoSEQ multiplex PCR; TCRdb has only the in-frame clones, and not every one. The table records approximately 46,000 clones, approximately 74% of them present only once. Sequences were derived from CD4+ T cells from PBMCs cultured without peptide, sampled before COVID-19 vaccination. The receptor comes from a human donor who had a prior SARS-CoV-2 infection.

CDR3 amino acids: CASSVIPTRTGLNTIYF. CDR3 bases: TGTGCCAGCAGCGTAATCCCAACCAGGACAGGATTGAACACCATATATTTT. The chain recombines TRBV9 with TRBJ1-3; TRBD1 matches at 7 bases. Germline CDR1 and CDR2: SGDLS and YYNGEE. Trimming cost V 1 base and J 7 bases; bases outside gene matches: 14. The CDR3 length is 17 residues.